This TCR beta chain was recovered during a study of identifying expanded T cells in peripheral blood (dated 2019 in TCRdb). Concerning the study at large: Four technical replicates, made by sequencing separate aliquots from the same pool of genomic DNA, were compared pairwise.

V loses 5 bases, J loses 8 bases, and the germline ends lie 18 bases apart. The CDR3 numbers 14 residues from cysteine through phenylalanine. The entry retains the CDR3 DNA only, 42 bases that are in frame from base 1. CDR1 and CDR2 (SGHVS, FNYEAQ) derive from the germline V gene. TCRbeta CDR3 regions were profiled with the immunoSEQ Assay using bias-controlled multiplex PCR amplification of genomic DNA. Regarding the original processing steps: The absolute abundance of each unique TCRbeta CDR3 region was quantified after sequences were collapsed and filtered. Two models were used to test differential abundance: a binomial model (Fisher-equivalent) and a beta-binomial model that adds time-dependent variance fitted from healthy donors. Clones with fewer than 5 combined templates were excluded, and clones with Benjamini-Hochberg FDR below 0.01 were called differentially abundant. The form v = (b*log(k)+a)^2 was used to model beta-binomial variance as a function of total template count across the two samples. TCRdb provides this immuneACCESS table in a form limited to in-frame rearrangements. Some clones are lacking; in checked studies, under half of them reflect an unresolved V gene, and why the rest are absent is not known. D and trimming were read from the DNA, whereas the V and J calls and clone size are those reported in that table. This sample is represented by about 90,000 clones; approximately 88% of them were singletons. Approximately 6% of the sample goes to the ten largest clones.

Paper-wide results and their limitations: Across all healthy donors, variance in clone template counts between approximately 2-week samples was found to increase significantly with total template count. Between technical replicates the binomial model flagged about 1.2 differentially abundant clones, whereas over roughly two weeks the binomial model flagged about 16.4 and over roughly 4 weeks approximately 20. Across all healthy-donor time intervals, the beta-binomial model significantly lowered both the number of clones called differentially abundant and the false-positive rate. The authors expected that biological variance in healthy repertoires might rise further over much longer intervals, such as months to years.

During the collection period, no infections or other immune events were recorded for the healthy donors. Blood repertoires from healthy donors were used as a training cohort for calibrating time-dependent variance in a beta-binomial model of differential abundance of T-cell clones. The training cohort was composed of 10 or so healthy donors, 3 female and 7 male. The donors were between about 29 and 65 years old, with an average age of roughly 41 years. Whole blood, obtained from a commercial supplier, was collected from each healthy donor at three time points spaced around 13 days apart. For immunosequencing, genomic DNA was extracted from unsorted whole blood. This clone was detected once. Its binding antigen is unknown. Per-nucleotide qualities are absent, and no much larger clonotype sits a single base away.

This clonotype originated in a person aged 18-70 years in good health. The receptor chain draws on TRBV7-6 and TRBJ1-1, with TRBD1 perhaps the D gene, on 5 matching bases. Sequencing used blood. The nucleotide sequence is TGTGCCAGCAGCCCCGGGGGATTTTGGACAGAAGCTTTCTTT. Translated, this gives CASSPGGFWTEAFF.